Listed here are 8 T cell receptor beta chains from one sample, sequenced in a study of T cell repertoires in cytomegalovirus infection. TCRdb recomputed calls from the reads with MiXCR, one row per CDR3 protein. Seen here are 90,000 to 130,000 distinct CDR3 sequences, roughly 9.1% observed once, and the top ten hold approximately 30%. Their antigens remain unidentified. Source material: PBMCs, sequenced either directly or after in vitro stimulation (not recorded which). Receptor source: a human donor in good health (CMV status not recorded). Some clones in this sample may be carry-over from other donors' samples.

This clonotype occurred a few times. The gene calls are TRBV10-2 and TRBJ1-1; 11 bases agree with TRBD1. CDR1 and CDR2 from the germline V gene are WSHSY and SAAADI. The CDR3 covers 14 residues. After removal of 2 bases from V and 10 bases from J, the junction contained 6 bases not matched to a gene. The CDR3 sequence: CASSEGDRGYGAFF. CDR3 in DNA: TGCGCCAGCAGTGAGGGGGACAGGGGGTATGGAGCTTTCTTT.

The gene calls are TRBV7-4 and TRBJ2-2, with 7 positions matching TRBD2. The CDR3 loop spans 15 amino acids. The V and J ends lost 5 bases and 0 bases, in that order; junction bases with no gene match: 3. The germline V gene encodes CDR1 SGHVT and CDR2 SQSDAQ. This chain's CDR3 is CASSATSSNTGELFF. The CDR3 DNA reads TGTGCCAGCAGCGCGACTAGCTCGAACACCGGGGAGCTGTTTTTT.

A few counts support this clonotype. This rearrangement joins TRBV6-1 to TRBJ2-7; tentative D call: TRBD1 (5 bases). V shed 6 bases and J shed 2 bases, with 11 bases lying between them. CDR3 length: 13 residues. Germline loops: CDR1 MNHNS, CDR2 SASEGT. For the CDR3, the DNA is TGTGCCAGCAGCAGGGCCTCCCCCTACGAGCAGTACTTC. It encodes CASSRASPYEQYF.

The chain has TRBV6-6 and TRBJ2-7; 8 bases are a match to TRBD1. Trimming at V came to 6 bases and at J to 0 bases, leaving 7 bases not matched to a gene. The CDR3 is made up of 15 amino acids. CDR1 is MNHNY, CDR2 SVGAGI, per germline (reference sequence). The CDR3 loop is CASSPGQGSSYEQYV. The CDR3 region has the DNA TGTGCCAGCAGCCCCGGACAGGGAAGCTCCTACGAGCAGTACGTC.

This clonotype showed up many times. The chain recombines TRBV6-5 with TRBJ2-4; no reliable D call. Looked up from germline, CDR1 is MNHEY and CDR2 is SVGAGI. Trimming shortened V by 5 bases and J by 0 bases, and 11 bases separated the two germline ends. CDR3 length: 15 amino acids. This CDR3 is CASSPSAVAKNIQYF. DNA of the CDR3: TGTGCCAGCAGTCCCTCGGCAGTAGCCAAAAACATTCAGTACTTC.

This clonotype was seen ten or more times. This chain joins TRBV7-9 and TRBJ1-1; D not certain. Between the trimmed V and J ends, which lost 1 base and 6 bases, there was a span of 18 bases. From germline, CDR1 is SEHNR and CDR2 FQNEAQ (reference sequence). The CDR3 covers 16 residues. The CDR3, as DNA: TGTGCCAGCAGCTTAGATGTTTCGGCAGGTTGGGCTGAAGCTTTCTTT. Translating it yields CASSLDVSAGWAEAFF. The complete variable domain, with remaining parts taken from reference TRBV7-9 and TRBJ1-1, reads DTGVSQNPRHKITKRGQNVTFRCDPISEHNRLYWYRQTLGQGPEFLTYFQNEAQLEKSRLLSDRFSAERPKGSFSTLEIQRTEQGDSAMYLCASSLDVSAGWAEAFFGQGTRLTVV.

The chain couples TRBV28 to TRBJ2-6, with 7 bases aligning to TRBD2. Germline assignment: CDR1 MDHEN and CDR2 SYDVKM. The V gene end was trimmed by 8 bases and the J gene end by 0 bases; junction bases not matched to a gene: 7. The CDR3 sequence is 16 residues long. The DNA for the CDR3 is TGTGCCAGCGGGGAGGGAGAGAGCTCTGGGGCCAACGTCCTGACTTTC. Protein product: CASGEGESSGANVLTF.

This chain uses TRBV19 with TRBJ2-2; a possible D gene is TRBD2 (5 bases). V lost 3 bases, J lost 6 bases, and 23 bases lay in between. CDR1 and CDR2 (germline): LNHDA, SQIVND (reference sequence). This CDR3 contains 18 residues. DNA for the CDR3: TGTGCCAGTAGTATTCTGCCCCTAGCTGAGTGGGCGGCCGGGGAGCTGTTTTTT. It encodes CASSILPLAEWAAGELFF.